These 13 T cell receptor beta chains originate from one sample sequenced in a study of a mutant IDH1 vaccine in newly diagnosed glioma (TCRdb year 2021). The sample's time point label, in plain terms: week 11, during vaccination. Each vaccine dose was 300 ug of a 20-mer mutant IDH1 peptide in Montanide, given subcutaneously with topical imiquimod. These receptors' antigens are unknown. Library preparation used the immunoSEQ multiplex PCR assay. TCRdb limited this immuneACCESS table to in-frame rearrangements with V and J called. A share of clones is missing; checked studies link under half to unresolved V genes, and the rest is unexplained. The sample includes 50,000 to 65,000 clones, with approximately 84% observed a single time. The ten largest account for approximately 9% of the sample. The sequenced sample was PBMCs, obtained from a glioma patient whose treatment included an IDH1 peptide vaccine. The receptors were sampled from a woman aged 50 to 60 with glioma.

The chain combines TRBV5-6 with TRBJ1-3, with D uncertain. The CDR3 contains 16 residues. Germline V gene lookup returns CDR1 SGHDT and CDR2 YYEEEE. The V end was cut by 2 bases, the J end by 2 bases, with 14 bases between. DNA for the CDR3: TGTGCCAGCAGCTTTCGGGGAATAAGCCCTGGAAACACCATATATTTT. This codes for CASSFRGISPGNTIYF.

This chain uses TRBV4-2 with TRBJ1-6; TRBD1 agrees at 7 bases. Trimming at V came to 1 base and at J to 13 bases, leaving 4 bases not matched to a gene. The germline gives CDR1 LGHNA, CDR2 YNFKEQ. This CDR3 contains 13 residues. In nucleotides, the CDR3 is TGTGCCAGCAGCCAAGGCAGGGGGGAGCCCCTCCACTTT. It encodes CASSQGRGEPLHF.

The J gene is TRBJ1-1, the V gene TRBV2; D is uncertain. This CDR3 has 12 residues. The ends were cut back, 3 bases at V and 6 bases at J, with 8 bases in the middle. Germline CDR1 is SNHLY and CDR2 is FYNNEI. Here the CDR3 DNA reads TGTGCCAGCAGTGACAGGATACCTGAAGCTTTCTTT. Protein product: CASSDRIPEAFF.

The V call is TRBV10-3, the J call TRBJ2-7; TRBD1 aligns across 10 bases. V lost 6 bases, J lost 5 bases, and 10 bases stayed unmatched. Germline lookup yields CDR1 ENHRY and CDR2 SYGVKD. This CDR3 has 15 residues. CDR3 coding DNA: TGTGCCATCAGCCTTACCGGGACAGGGGCGGACGAGCAGTACTTC. This codes for CAISLTGTGADEQYF.

This chain joins TRBV9 and TRBJ1-2; no clear D gene. V was trimmed by 0 bases and J by 5 bases, leaving 11 bases between them. Germline CDR1 and CDR2: SGDLS and YYNGEE. There are 14 residues in the CDR3. The CDR3: CASSVDGGEYGYTF. The CDR3 DNA reads TGTGCCAGCAGCGTAGATGGCGGTGAATATGGCTACACCTTC.

The V call is TRBV29-1, the J call TRBJ2-4; 7 bases fit TRBD1. CDR1 and CDR2 from the germline V gene are SQVTM and ANQGSEA. Losses at the gene ends were 0 bases for V and 1 base for J; bases not matched to a gene: 15. This CDR3 is built from 19 residues. CDR3 nucleotides: TGCAGCGTTGAAGATAGGCCCGCCCAGGGGGAGATTGCCAAAAACATTCAGTACTTC. The encoded protein is CSVEDRPAQGEIAKNIQYF.

A single count supports this clone. The chain recombines TRBV30 with TRBJ1-2; a weak D match, TRBD1 (6 bases). The V gene's germline CDR1 is GTSNPN and CDR2 SVGIG (reference sequence). Between the trimmed V and J ends, which lost 2 bases and 8 bases, there was a span of 27 bases. CDR3 length equals 17 residues. The CDR3 here is CAWSPRPQGMIGRGYTF. The CDR3 bases are TGTGCCTGGAGTCCACGGCCCCAGGGGATGATAGGGCGAGGCTACACCTTC.

This chain uses TRBV10-3 with TRBJ2-7, with D unresolved. CDR1 is ENHRY and CDR2 is SYGVKD in the germline V gene. The CDR3 length is 15 residues. V was pared by 0 bases and J by 0 bases, with 9 bases between. The CDR3 DNA reads as TGTGCCATCAGTGAGTCAGGGTCCCACTCCTACGAGCAGTACTTC. Amino acid sequence: CAISESGSHSYEQYF.

V gene TRBV2 combines with J gene TRBJ1-2, with TRBD1 matching over 11 bases. The CDR3 is 15 residues long. Looked up from germline, CDR1 is SNHLY and CDR2 is FYNNEI. The J segment lost 7 bases and the V segment lost 7 bases, leaving 11 bases of the junction unmatched. The CDR3 reads CASNGQGARFGGYTF. The CDR3 region has the DNA TGTGCCAGCAACGGACAGGGGGCGCGGTTCGGTGGCTACACCTTC.

The chain employs TRBV6-4 and TRBJ2-1; possibly TRBD2 for D (5 bases). V gave up 0 bases and J gave up 5 bases, with 8 bases separating them. The CDR3 spans 14 residues. CDR1 is MRHNA, CDR2 SNTAGT, per germline. The CDR3 nucleotides are TGTGCCAGCAGTGACTCACTAGAACACAATGAGCAGTTCTTC. Translating gives CASSDSLEHNEQFF.

The chain recombines TRBV5-4 with TRBJ2-6; tentative D call: TRBD2 (7 bases). Germline assignment: CDR1 SGHNT and CDR2 YYREEE (reference sequence). This CDR3 contains 18 residues. V was shortened by 0 bases and J by 0 bases, with 13 bases between the two germline ends. This chain's CDR3 is CASSLGGGEFSGANVLTF. In DNA, the CDR3 is TGTGCCAGCAGCTTGGGAGGGGGGGAATTCTCTGGGGCCAACGTCCTGACTTTC. The full variable domain, in which reference TRBV5-4 and TRBJ2-6 provide the parts outside the CDR3, is ETGVTQSPTHLIKTRGQQVTLRCSSQSGHNTVSWYQQALGQGPQFIFQYYREEENGRGNFPPRFSGLQFPNYSSELNVNALELDDSALYLCASSLGGGEFSGANVLTFGAGSRLTVL.

V usage is TRBV5-4 and J usage is TRBJ2-7; possibly TRBD1 for D (5 bases). V was trimmed by 0 bases and J by 12 bases, leaving 13 bases between them. This CDR3 spans 12 amino acids. CDR1 and CDR2 from the germline V gene are SGHNT and YYREEE (reference sequence). The CDR3 loop reads CASSLDGRAPYF. The CDR3 DNA reads as TGTGCCAGCAGCTTGGATGGCAGGGCGCCGTACTTC.

The chain joins TRBV27 to TRBJ2-7; 8 nucleotides align to TRBD1. This CDR3 spans 14 amino acids. Germline V gives CDR1 MNHEY, CDR2 SMNVEV (reference sequence). Trimming cost V 5 bases and J 3 bases; bases outside gene matches: 6. CDR3 loop: CASSPGTGLYEQYF. The CDR3 DNA follows: TGTGCCAGCAGTCCCGGGACAGGCCTCTACGAGCAGTACTTC.